The rows below give T cell receptor beta chains drawn from one sample of a study of T cells in tuberculosis. Libraries were prepared by immunoSEQ multiplex PCR; TCRdb keeps only in-frame clonotypes and omits some of them. Here the sample spans tens of thousands of clones, about 84% being singletons. The sequencing used PBMCs, collected at tuberculosis diagnosis. The receptors originated from an adult with tuberculosis. Both conserved end residues are part of each CDR3. The D gene is left open where the match is weak. Rows give clone size only sometimes, using once, few, many, or a class for an expanded clone.

cdr3_length j_call d_call v_call clone_size cdr3_nt cdr3_aa
16 TRBJ1-2 . TRBV21-1 once TGTGCCAGCAGCCCCCAACCAAACGGTTACCGGTATGGCTACACCTTC CASSPQPNGYRYGYTF
13 TRBJ2-5 . TRBV7-8 once TGTGCCAGCAGCTTTGGGTTAGCGGAGACCCAGTACTTC CASSFGLAETQYF
13 TRBJ1-2 . TRBV4-1 . TGCGCCAGCAGCCAAGACAGGGGCTATGGCTACACCTTC CASSQDRGYGYTF
13 TRBJ2-1 TRBD1 TRBV28 . TGTGCCAGCAAACAGGGGGCGAGGAATGAGCAGTTCTTC CASKQGARNEQFF
16 TRBJ2-1 TRBD2 TRBV6-6 . TGTGCCAGCAGTTCATTTAGCGGGGGGGCCCAGAATGAGCAGTTCTTC CASSSFSGGAQNEQFF
15 TRBJ2-7 TRBD1 TRBV6-6 . TGTGCCAGCAGCGCCGGGACAGGGGGATACTACGAGCAGTACTTC CASSAGTGGYYEQYF
21 TRBJ1-4 TRBD1 TRBV4-1 . TGCGCCAGCAGCCACAAGTTTATAGGTGAAGGACAGGTCAGTACGGCGGAAAAACTGTTTTTT CASSHKFIGEGQVSTAEKLFF
13 TRBJ1-4 . TRBV12-5 . TGTGCTAGTGGTTTGATTAGGGGAGAAAAACTGTTTTTT CASGLIRGEKLFF
14 TRBJ1-2 TRBD1 TRBV2 . TGTGCCAGCAGCAGCCGACAGGGGAACTATGGCTACACCTTC CASSSRQGNYGYTF
14 TRBJ1-4 . TRBV19 . TGTGCCAGTAGTATGCCCGGGGACTTGATGAAACTGTTTTTT CASSMPGDLMKLFF
15 TRBJ2-1 TRBD2 TRBV4-1 . TGCGCCAGCAGCCAAGGCCGACTAGCGGGAGTGGAGCAGTTCTTC CASSQGRLAGVEQFF
13 TRBJ2-1 . TRBV6-5 . TGTGCCAGCAGCCCTACAGGGCCCAATGAGCAGTTCTTC CASSPTGPNEQFF
14 TRBJ2-3 TRBD1 TRBV19 . TGTGCCAGTAGTAACAACAGGGGAGCAGATACGCAGTATTTT CASSNNRGADTQYF
15 TRBJ1-2 TRBD1 TRBV6-4 . TGTGCCAGCAGTGACTCAGCAGGGGGCTACTATGGCTACACCTTC CASSDSAGGYYGYTF
13 TRBJ1-2 . TRBV9 . TGTGCCAGCAGCACTACAGGGATTCCCGGCTACACCTTC CASSTTGIPGYTF
13 TRBJ2-5 . TRBV6-5 . TGTGCCAGCAGAGGGGGTCCCGGCGAGACCCAGTACTTC CASRGGPGETQYF
15 TRBJ1-5 TRBD1 TRBV6-1 . TGTGCCAGCAGTGACTGGACAGGGGGTCGACAGCCCCAGCATTTT CASSDWTGGRQPQHF
16 TRBJ2-5 TRBD1 TRBV5-1 . TGCGCCAGCAGCCCAGGGACAGGGGGGTACCAAGAGACCCAGTACTTC CASSPGTGGYQETQYF
16 TRBJ2-2 TRBD2 TRBV7-2 . TGTGCCAGCAGCAAAGCGGGAGGCCTGAACACCGGGGAGCTGTTTTTT CASSKAGGLNTGELFF
13 TRBJ2-3 TRBD1 TRBV2 medium-sized TGTGCCAGCAGTCGACAGGGGACAGATACGCAGTATTTT CASSRQGTDTQYF
15 TRBJ1-2 TRBD1 TRBV11-2 . TGTGCCAGCAGCTCCCTTACCCGGGACAGCTATGGCTACACCTTC CASSSLTRDSYGYTF
13 TRBJ1-1 . TRBV9 . TGTGCCAGCAGCGTAGAGACTCAGTCTGAAGCTTTCTTT CASSVETQSEAFF
15 TRBJ2-3 . TRBV4-1 . TGCGCCAGCAGCCAAGTACCTAGCGCTTCAGATACGCAGTATTTT CASSQVPSASDTQYF
11 TRBJ2-7 . TRBV5-8 once TGTGCCAGCAGCCCCCAGGACGAGCAGTACTTC CASSPQDEQYF
13 TRBJ2-1 TRBD2 TRBV28 once TGTGCCAGCAGTTTACCCGGGAGGACAGAGCAGTTCTTC CASSLPGRTEQFF
13 TRBJ2-7 . TRBV28 . TGTGCCAGCAACGGCGGCCGTCTGGGTGAGCAGTACTTC CASNGGRLGEQYF
14 TRBJ1-1 TRBD1 TRBV6-5 . TGTGCCAGCAGTTACGGACAGGGGAACACTGAAGCTTTCTTT CASSYGQGNTEAFF
14 TRBJ2-5 . TRBV5-1 few TGCGCCAGCAGCTTGTATTCCGGGTTGGAGACCCAGTACTTC CASSLYSGLETQYF
15 TRBJ2-1 . TRBV7-3 . TGTGCCAGCAGCTTAACTCTCGGGGGGCACAATGAGCAGTTCTTC CASSLTLGGHNEQFF
16 TRBJ2-3 TRBD2 TRBV9 . TGTGCCAGCAGCGCCTGGGCGGGAGAAAGCACAGATACGCAGTATTTT CASSAWAGESTDTQYF
12 TRBJ2-7 . TRBV27 . TGTGCCAGCAGTTTCCCCTCAGGCGAGCAGTACTTC CASSFPSGEQYF
14 TRBJ2-5 TRBD1 TRBV5-1 . TGCGCCAGCAGCGGGGGACAGATTCAAGAGACCCAGTACTTC CASSGGQIQETQYF
14 TRBJ2-1 TRBD2 TRBV30 once TGTGCCTGGATTCGGCGGGGGGGACACAATGAGCAGTTCTTC CAWIRRGGHNEQFF
14 TRBJ1-4 TRBD1 TRBV5-1 . TGCGCCAGCAGCTGGGGGGACAGGGATGAAAAACTGTTTTTT CASSWGDRDEKLFF